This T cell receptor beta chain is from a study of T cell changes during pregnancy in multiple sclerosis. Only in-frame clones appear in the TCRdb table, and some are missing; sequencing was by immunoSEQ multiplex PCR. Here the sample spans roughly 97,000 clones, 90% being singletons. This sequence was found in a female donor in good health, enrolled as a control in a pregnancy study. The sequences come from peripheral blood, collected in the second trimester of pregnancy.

The CDR3 DNA is TGTGCCAGCAGCGGTCGGGCAGGGTCGGTTTCACCCCTCCACTTT. It specifies CASSGRAGSVSPLHF. V gene TRBV11-2 combines with J gene TRBJ1-6; a weak D match, TRBD1 (5 bases). Per germline, CDR1 SGHAT and CDR2 FQNNGV. V lost 5 bases and J 9 bases, leaving 17 bases between the germline ends. The CDR3 is 15 amino acids.